This TCR beta chain was obtained from a study of T cells in Graves' hyperthyroidism and ophthalmopathy. Amplified TCR beta CDR3 regions derived from RNA transcripts. The HTBI primer set was used in a first-round RT-PCR of the TCR CDR3. One entry per CDR3 protein, called by TCRdb with MiXCR from the multiplex PCR reads. The table lists more than 600,000 distinct CDR3 sequences, over 15% of them singletons, with under 9.5% in the top ten. The length of the CDR3 is 15 residues. Germline V gives CDR1 SGHTA, CDR2 FQGTGA. V was cut by 4 bases and J by 0 bases, with 10 bases left in between. Sequencing was carried out using blood. The TCR comes from a young man with Graves' hyperthyroidism. The V gene is TRBV7-3, the J gene TRBJ2-1; D is uncertain. This CDR3 is CASSSTRISYNEQFF. Here the CDR3 DNA reads TGTGCCAGCAGCTCTACTCGAATCTCCTACAATGAGCAGTTCTTC.